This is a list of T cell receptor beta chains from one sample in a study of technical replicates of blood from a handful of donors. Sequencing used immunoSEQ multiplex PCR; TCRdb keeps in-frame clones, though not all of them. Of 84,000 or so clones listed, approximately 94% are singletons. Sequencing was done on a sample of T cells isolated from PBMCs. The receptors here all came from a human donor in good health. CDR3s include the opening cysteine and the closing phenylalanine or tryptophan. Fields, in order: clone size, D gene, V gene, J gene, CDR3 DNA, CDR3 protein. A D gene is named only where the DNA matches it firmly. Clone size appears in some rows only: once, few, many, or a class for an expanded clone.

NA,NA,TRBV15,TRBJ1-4,TGTGCCACCAGCAGAGATCTAACAGCAACTAATGAAAAACTGTTTTTT,CATSRDLTATNEKLFF
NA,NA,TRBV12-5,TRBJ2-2,TGTGCTAGTGGTTTGGTTCTGACGGGGAGCACCACTGGGGAGCTGTTTTTT,CASGLVLTGSTTGELFF
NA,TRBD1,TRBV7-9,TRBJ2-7,TGTGCCAGCAGCTTCTTACAGGGGGCCGTCTACGAGCAGTACTTC,CASSFLQGAVYEQYF
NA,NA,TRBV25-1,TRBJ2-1,TGTGCCAGCAGTACTGCAGGGGCAGGGAACAATGAGCAGTTCTTC,CASSTAGAGNNEQFF
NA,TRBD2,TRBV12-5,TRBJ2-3,TGTGCTAGTGACATGAGCGGGGGGGACCCCCGGGAGCAGTATTTT,CASDMSGGDPREQYF
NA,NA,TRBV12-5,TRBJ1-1,TGTGCTAGTGGTTTGCCGTACACGTCAGAAGCTTTCTTT,CASGLPYTSEAFF
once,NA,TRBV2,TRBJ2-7,TGTGCCAGCGCGCGGACAGCTAGCTCCTACGAGCAGTACTTC,CASARTASSYEQYF
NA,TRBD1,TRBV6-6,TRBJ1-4,TGTGCCAGCAGTTACGGACAGGGCCTCGGTAATGAAAAACTGTTTTTT,CASSYGQGLGNEKLFF
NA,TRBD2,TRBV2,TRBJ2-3,TGTGCCAGCAGTGAAGTCCGGCGGGAGGGAGGCACAGATACGCAGTATTTT,CASSEVRREGGTDTQYF
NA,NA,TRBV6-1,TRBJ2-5,TGTGCCAGCAGTGAAGCTTTGGAGGACGGAAGGTGGCAAGAGACCCAGTACTTC,CASSEALEDGRWQETQYF
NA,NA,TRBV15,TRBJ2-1,TGTGCCACCAGCAGAGATACTCAAACGGGCTACAATGAGCAGTTCTTC,CATSRDTQTGYNEQFF
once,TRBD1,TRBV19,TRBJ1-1,TGTGCCAGTACCTCCGGAGGGGGCGGACTCACTGAAGCTTTCTTT,CASTSGGGGLTEAFF
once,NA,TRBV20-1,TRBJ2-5,TGCAGTGTCCACCCCCGGGAGACCCAGTACTTC,CSVHPRETQYF
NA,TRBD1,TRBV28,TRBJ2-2,TGTGCCAGCAGCCAAATAAGGATCGGGACAGGGGAGACCGGGGAGCTGTTTTTT,CASSQIRIGTGETGELFF
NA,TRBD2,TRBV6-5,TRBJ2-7,TGTGCCAGCAGTCCTAGCGGGGGGGCCCCCTACGAGCAGTACTTC,CASSPSGGAPYEQYF
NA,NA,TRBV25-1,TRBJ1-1,TGTGCCAGCACCCGGAACACTGAAGCTTTCTTT,CASTRNTEAFF
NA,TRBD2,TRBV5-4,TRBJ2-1,TGTGCCAGCAGCCTGACTAGCGGGTCCCGCCAGGGGCAGTTCTTC,CASSLTSGSRQGQFF
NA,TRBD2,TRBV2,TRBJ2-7,TGTGCCAGCAGGGGACTAGCGGGGGCCTACGAGCAGTACTTC,CASRGLAGAYEQYF